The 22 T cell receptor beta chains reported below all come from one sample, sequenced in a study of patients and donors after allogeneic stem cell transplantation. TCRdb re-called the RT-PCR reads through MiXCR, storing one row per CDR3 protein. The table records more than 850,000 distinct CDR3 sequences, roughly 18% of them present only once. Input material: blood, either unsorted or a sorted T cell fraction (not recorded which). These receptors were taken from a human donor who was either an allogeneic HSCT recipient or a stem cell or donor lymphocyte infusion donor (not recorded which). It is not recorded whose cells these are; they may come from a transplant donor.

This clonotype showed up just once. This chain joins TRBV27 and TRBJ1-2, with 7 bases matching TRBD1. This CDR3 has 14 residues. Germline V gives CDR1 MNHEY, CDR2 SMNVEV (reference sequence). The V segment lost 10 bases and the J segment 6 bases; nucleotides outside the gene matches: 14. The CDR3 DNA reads TGTGCCACACGCGCGAGGGGGCAGGGCGATGGCTACACCTTC. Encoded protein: CATRARGQGDGYTF.

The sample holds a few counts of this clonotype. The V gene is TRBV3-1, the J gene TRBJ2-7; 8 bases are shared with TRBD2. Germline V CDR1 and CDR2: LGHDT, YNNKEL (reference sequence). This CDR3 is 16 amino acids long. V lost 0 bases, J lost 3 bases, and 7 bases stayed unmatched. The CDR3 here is CASSQEEFGTSYEQYF. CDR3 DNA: TGTGCCAGCAGCCAAGAGGAATTTGGGACTAGCTACGAGCAGTACTTC.

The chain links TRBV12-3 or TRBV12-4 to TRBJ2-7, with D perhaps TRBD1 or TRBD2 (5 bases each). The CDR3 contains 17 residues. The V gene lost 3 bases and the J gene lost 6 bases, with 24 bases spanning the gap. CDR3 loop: CASSLPNRAGAWGEQYF. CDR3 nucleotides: TGTGCCAGCAGTTTGCCAAACCGCGCCGGGGCCTGGGGCGAGCAGTACTTC.

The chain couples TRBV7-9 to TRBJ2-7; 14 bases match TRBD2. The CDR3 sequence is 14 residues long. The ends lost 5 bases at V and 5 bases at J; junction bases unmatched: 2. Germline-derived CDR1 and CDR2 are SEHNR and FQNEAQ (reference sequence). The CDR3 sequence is CASSPTSGRDEQYF. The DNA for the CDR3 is TGTGCCAGCAGCCCGACTAGCGGGAGGGACGAGCAGTACTTC.

CDR3 in amino acids: CASNQGRGTEAFF. The DNA for the CDR3 is TGTGCCAGTAATCAGGGACGGGGCACTGAAGCTTTCTTT. The gene calls are TRBV19 and TRBJ1-1; TRBD1 might be the D (5 bases). CDR1 and CDR2 (germline): LNHDA, SQIVND (reference sequence). V was cut by 7 bases and J by 4 bases, with 13 bases left in between. The CDR3 runs to 13 residues.

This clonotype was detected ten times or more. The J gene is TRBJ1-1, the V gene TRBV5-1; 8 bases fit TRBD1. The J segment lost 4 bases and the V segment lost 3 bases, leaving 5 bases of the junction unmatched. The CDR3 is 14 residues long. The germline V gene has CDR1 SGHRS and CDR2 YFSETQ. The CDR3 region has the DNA TGCGCCAGCAGCTCGAGGACAGGGAGCACTGAAGCTTTCTTT. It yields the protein CASSSRTGSTEAFF.

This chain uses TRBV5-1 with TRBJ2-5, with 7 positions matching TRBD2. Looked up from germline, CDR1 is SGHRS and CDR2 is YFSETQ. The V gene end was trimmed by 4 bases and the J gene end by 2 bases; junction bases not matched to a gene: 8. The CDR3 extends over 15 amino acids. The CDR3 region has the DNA TGCGCCAGCAGCACCGGGAGGACCACTCAAGAGACCCAGTACTTC. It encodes CASSTGRTTQETQYF.

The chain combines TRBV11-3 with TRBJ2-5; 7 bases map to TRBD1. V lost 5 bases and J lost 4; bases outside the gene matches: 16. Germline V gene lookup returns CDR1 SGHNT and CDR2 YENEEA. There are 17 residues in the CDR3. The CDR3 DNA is TGTGCCAGCAGCCAACGCCTTCCGGGACAGACCCCAGAGACCCAGTACTTC. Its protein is CASSQRLPGQTPETQYF.

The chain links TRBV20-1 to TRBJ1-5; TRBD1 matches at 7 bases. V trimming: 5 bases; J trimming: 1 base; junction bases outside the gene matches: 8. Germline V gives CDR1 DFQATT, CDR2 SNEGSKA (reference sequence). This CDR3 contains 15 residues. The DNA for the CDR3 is TGCAGTGCTCAGTACAGGGGCGGGAGCAATCAGCCCCAGCATTTT. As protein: CSAQYRGGSNQPQHF.

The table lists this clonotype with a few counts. The CDR3 sequence: CAISESAMNTEAFF. CDR3 nucleotides: TGTGCCATCAGTGAAAGTGCGATGAACACTGAAGCTTTCTTT. This chain connects TRBV10-3 to TRBJ1-1; D remains unclear. Germline V CDR1 and CDR2: ENHRY, SYGVKD. V gave up 3 bases and J gave up 0 bases, with 8 bases separating them. There are 14 residues in the CDR3.

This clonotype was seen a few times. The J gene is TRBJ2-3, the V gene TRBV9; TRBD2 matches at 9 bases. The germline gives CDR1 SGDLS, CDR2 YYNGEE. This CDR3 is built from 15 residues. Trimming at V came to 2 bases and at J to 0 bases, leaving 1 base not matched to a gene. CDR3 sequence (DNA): TGTGCCAGCAGCGTTAGCGGGGGCAGCACAGATACGCAGTATTTT. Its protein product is CASSVSGGSTDTQYF.

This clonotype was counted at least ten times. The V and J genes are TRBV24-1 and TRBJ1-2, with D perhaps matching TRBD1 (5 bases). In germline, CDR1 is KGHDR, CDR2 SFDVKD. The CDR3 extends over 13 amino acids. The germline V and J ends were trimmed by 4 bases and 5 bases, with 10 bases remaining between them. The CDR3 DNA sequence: TGTGCCACCAGTGACTCAGACAGTTATGGCTACACCTTC. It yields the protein CATSDSDSYGYTF.

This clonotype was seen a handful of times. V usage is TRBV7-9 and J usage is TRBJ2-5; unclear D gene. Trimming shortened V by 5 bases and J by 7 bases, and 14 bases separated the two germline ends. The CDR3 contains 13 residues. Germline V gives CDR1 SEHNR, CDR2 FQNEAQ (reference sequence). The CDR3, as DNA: TGTGCCAGCAGCCCCGGTGGCTTCTGGACCCAGTACTTC. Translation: CASSPGGFWTQYF.

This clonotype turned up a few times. Here the CDR3 reads CASSWGLHPGGEAFF. The CDR3 DNA is TGTGCCAGCAGTTGGGGGCTCCATCCAGGGGGTGAAGCTTTCTTT. The J gene is TRBJ1-1, the V gene TRBV6-5; 7 nucleotides match TRBD1. Germline V gene lookup returns CDR1 MNHEY and CDR2 SVGAGI. The CDR3 length is 15 residues. The junction had 12 bases not matched to a gene; V was cut back by 4 bases and J by 7 bases.

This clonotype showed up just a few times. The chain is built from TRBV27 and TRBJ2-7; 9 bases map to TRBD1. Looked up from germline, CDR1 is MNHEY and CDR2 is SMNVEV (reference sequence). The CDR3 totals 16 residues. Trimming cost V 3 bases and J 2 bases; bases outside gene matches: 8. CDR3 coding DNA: TGTGCCAGCAGTTTGGCCGGGACAGGGACTACCTACGAGCAGTACTTC. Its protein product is CASSLAGTGTTYEQYF.

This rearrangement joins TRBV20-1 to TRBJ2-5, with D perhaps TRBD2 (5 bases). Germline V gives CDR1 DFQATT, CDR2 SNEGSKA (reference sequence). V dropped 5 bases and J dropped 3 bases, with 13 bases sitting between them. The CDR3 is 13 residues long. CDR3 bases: TGCAGTGCTCCTCGGAGGTGGGAAGAGACCCAGTACTTC. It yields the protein CSAPRRWEETQYF.

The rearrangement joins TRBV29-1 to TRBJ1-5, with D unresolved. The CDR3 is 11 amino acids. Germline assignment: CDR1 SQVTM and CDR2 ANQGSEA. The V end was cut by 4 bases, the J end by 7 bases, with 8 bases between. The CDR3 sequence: CSVGSDQPQHF. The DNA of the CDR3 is TGCAGCGTTGGATCGGACCAGCCCCAGCATTTT.

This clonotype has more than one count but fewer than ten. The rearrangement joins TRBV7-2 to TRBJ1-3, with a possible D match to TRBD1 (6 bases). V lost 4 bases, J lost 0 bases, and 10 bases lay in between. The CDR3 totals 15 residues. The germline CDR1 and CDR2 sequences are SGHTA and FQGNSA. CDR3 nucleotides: TGTGCCAGCAGCTCCGGGACAAGCTCTGGAAACACCATATATTTT. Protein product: CASSSGTSSGNTIYF.

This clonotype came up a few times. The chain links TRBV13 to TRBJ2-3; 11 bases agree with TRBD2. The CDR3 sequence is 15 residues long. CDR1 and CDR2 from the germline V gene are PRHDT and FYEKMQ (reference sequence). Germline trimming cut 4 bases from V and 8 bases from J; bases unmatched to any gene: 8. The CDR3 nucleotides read TGTGCCAGCAGCTCCGGACTAGCGGGCGGGCGTACGCAGTATTTT. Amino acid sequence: CASSSGLAGGRTQYF. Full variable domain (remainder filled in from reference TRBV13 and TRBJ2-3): AAGVIQSPRHLIKEKRETATLKCYPIPRHDTVYWYQQGPGQDPQFLISFYEKMQSDKGSIPDRFSAQQFSDYHSELNMSSLELGDSALYFCASSSGLAGGRTQYFGPGTRLTVL.

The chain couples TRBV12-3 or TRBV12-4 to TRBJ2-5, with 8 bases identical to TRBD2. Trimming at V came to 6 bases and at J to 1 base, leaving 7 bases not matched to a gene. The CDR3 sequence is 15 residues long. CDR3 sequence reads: CASSPLTSVQETQYF. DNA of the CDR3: TGTGCCAGCAGCCCACTGACTAGCGTCCAAGAGACCCAGTACTTC.

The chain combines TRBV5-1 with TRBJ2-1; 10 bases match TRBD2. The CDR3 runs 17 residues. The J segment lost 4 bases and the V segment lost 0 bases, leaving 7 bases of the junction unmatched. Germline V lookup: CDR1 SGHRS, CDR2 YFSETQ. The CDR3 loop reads CASSLDTGLAAYNEQFF. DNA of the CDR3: TGCGCCAGCAGCTTGGACACTGGACTAGCGGCTTACAATGAGCAGTTCTTC.

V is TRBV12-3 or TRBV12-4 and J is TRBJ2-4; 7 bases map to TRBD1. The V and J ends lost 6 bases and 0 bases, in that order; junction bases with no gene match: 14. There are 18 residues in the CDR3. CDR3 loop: CASSLIGGGLLAKNIQYF. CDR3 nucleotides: TGTGCCAGCAGCCTCATAGGGGGCGGCTTGCTAGCCAAAAACATTCAGTACTTC.